This T cell receptor (beta chain) was captured by sequencing in a study of naive and memory T cell subsets. CDR3 size: 17 residues. The V gene lost 1 base and the J gene lost 3 bases, with 18 bases spanning the gap. The count of this clonotype is one. An equimolar mix of two oligonucleotides served as the beta constant-region primer for TRBC1 and TRBC2. TCRdb passed the UMI-ligation and nested PCR reads through MiXCR, listing each CDR3 protein once. The sample includes 120,000 to 150,000 distinct CDR3 sequences, 15% to 20% of them seen just once. V is TRBV12-3 or TRBV12-4 and J is TRBJ2-5; the D gene is possibly TRBD1 (5 bases). The specimen was naive CD4+ T cells from blood. The receptor comes from a human donor in good health. The CDR3 nucleotides read TGTGCCAGCAGTTTAGGGTTGGGCAGGGCAGGGAAAGAGACCCAGTACTTC. It yields the protein CASSLGLGRAGKETQYF.